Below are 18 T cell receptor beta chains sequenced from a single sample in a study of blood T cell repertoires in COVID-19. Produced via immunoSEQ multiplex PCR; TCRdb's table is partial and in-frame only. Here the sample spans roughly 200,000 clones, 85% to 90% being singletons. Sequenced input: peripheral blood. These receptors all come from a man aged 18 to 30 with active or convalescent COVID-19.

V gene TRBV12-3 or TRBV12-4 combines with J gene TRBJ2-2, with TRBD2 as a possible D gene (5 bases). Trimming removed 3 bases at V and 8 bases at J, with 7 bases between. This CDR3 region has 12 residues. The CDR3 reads CASSFKRGELFF. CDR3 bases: TGTGCCAGCAGTTTTAAGCGGGGGGAGCTGTTTTTT.

The CDR3 bases are TGTGCCAGCTCACCAAACAGGGGAAGTTTCGATGGCTACACCTTC. It codes for CASSPNRGSFDGYTF. The chain joins TRBV18 to TRBJ1-2, with 7 bases fitting TRBD1. Germline CDR1 reads KGHSH; CDR2 reads LQKENI. The CDR3 has 15 residues. V lost 2 bases and J lost 6; bases outside the gene matches: 9.

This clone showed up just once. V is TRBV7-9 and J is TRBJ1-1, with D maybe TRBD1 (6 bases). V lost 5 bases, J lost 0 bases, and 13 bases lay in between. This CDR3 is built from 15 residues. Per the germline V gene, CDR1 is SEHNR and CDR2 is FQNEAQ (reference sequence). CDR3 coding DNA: TGTGCCAGCAGCGCACTACAGGGCTTGAACACTGAAGCTTTCTTT. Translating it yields CASSALQGLNTEAFF.

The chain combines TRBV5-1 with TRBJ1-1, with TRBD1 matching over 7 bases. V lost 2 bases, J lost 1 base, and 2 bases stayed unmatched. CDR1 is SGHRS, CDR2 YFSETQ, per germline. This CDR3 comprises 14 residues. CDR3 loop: CASSLQGSNTEAFF. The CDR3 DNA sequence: TGCGCCAGCAGCTTACAGGGGTCGAACACTGAAGCTTTCTTT.

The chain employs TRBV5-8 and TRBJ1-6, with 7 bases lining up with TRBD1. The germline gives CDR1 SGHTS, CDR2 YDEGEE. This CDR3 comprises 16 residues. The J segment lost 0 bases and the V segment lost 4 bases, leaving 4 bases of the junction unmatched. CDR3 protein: CASSLNRGSYNSPLHF. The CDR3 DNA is TGTGCCAGCAGCCTAAACAGGGGCTCCTATAATTCACCCCTCCACTTT.

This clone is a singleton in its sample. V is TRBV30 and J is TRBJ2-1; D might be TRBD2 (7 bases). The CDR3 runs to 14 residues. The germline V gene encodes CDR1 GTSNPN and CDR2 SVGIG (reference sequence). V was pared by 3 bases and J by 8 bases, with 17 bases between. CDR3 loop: CAWSLTGGLDEQFF. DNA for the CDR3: TGTGCCTGGAGCCTAACCGGGGGGCTCGATGAGCAGTTCTTC.

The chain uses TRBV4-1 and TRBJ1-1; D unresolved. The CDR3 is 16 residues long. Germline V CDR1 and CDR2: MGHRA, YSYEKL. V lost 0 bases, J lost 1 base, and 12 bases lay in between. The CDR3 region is CASSQDPRVWNTEAFF. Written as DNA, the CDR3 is TGCGCCAGCAGCCAAGATCCGCGCGTATGGAACACTGAAGCTTTCTTT.

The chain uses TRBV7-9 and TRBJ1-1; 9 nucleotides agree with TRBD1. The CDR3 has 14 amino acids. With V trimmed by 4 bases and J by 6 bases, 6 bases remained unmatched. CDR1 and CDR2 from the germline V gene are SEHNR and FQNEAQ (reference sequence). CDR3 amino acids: CASSYGTGSAEAFF. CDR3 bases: TGTGCCAGCAGCTACGGGACAGGGTCTGCTGAAGCTTTCTTT.

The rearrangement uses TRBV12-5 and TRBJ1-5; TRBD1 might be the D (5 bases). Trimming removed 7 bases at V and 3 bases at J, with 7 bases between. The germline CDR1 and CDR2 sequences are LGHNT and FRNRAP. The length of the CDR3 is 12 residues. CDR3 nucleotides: TGTGCTAGTGCGGGACTCAATCAGCCCCAGCATTTT. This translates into CASAGLNQPQHF. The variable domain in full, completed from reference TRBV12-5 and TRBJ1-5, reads DARVTQTPRHKVTEMGQEVTMRCQPILGHNTVFWYRQTMMQGLELLAYFRNRAPLDDSGMPKDRFSAEMPDATLATLKIQPSEPRDSAVYFCASAGLNQPQHFGDGTRLSIL.

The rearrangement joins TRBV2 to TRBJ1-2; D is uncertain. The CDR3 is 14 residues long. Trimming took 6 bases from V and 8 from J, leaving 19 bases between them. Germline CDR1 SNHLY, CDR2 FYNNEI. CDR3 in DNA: TGTGCCAGCAGCGGAGGTGTAGGTTCTGGGGGCTACACCTTC. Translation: CASSGGVGSGGYTF.

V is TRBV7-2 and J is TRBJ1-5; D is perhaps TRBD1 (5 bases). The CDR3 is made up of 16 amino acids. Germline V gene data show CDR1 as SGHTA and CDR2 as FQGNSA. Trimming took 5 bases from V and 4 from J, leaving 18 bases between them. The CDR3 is CASSPLAGLRNQPQHF. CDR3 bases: TGTGCCAGCAGCCCGCTCGCGGGACTGAGAAATCAGCCCCAGCATTTT.

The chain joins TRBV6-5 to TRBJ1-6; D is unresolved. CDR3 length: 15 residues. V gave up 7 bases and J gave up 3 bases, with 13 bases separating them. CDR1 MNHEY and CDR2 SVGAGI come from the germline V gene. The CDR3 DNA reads TGTGCCAGCACTAGGAGTGAGGGCTATAATTCACCCCTCCACTTT. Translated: CASTRSEGYNSPLHF.

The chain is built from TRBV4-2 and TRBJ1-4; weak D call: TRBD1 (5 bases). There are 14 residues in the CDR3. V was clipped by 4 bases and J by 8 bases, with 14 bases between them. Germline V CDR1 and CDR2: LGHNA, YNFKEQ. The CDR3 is CASSPGGDREKLFF. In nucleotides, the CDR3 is TGTGCCAGCAGCCCCGGAGGGGATCGGGAAAAACTGTTTTTT.

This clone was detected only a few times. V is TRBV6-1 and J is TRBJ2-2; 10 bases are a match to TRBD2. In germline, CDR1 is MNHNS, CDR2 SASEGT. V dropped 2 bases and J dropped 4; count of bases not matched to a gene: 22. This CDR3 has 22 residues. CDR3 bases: TGTGCCAGCAGTGAAAAGGAAAGGGCTAGCGGGGGCCCCACTTCGGCCACCGGGGAGCTGTTTTTT. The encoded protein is CASSEKERASGGPTSATGELFF.

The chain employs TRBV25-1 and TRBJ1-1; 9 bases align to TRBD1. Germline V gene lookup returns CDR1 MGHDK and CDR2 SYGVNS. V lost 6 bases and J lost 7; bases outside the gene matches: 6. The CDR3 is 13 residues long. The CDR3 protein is CASSPGTGSEAFF. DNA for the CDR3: TGTGCCAGCAGCCCCGGGACAGGGAGTGAAGCTTTCTTT.

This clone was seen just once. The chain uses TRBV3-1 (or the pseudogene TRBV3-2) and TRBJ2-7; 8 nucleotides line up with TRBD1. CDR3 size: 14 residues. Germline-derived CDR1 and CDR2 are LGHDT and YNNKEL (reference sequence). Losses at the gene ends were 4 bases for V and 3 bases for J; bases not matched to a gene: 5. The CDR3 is CASSRNRGYYEQYF. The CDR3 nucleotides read TGTGCCAGCAGCCGAAACAGGGGGTACTACGAGCAGTACTTC.

The chain's CDR3 is CASSGTSGSYNEQFF. CDR3 nucleotides: TGTGCCAGCAGCGGAACCAGCGGGAGTTACAATGAGCAGTTCTTC. This rearrangement joins TRBV5-6 to TRBJ2-1; 8 bases match TRBD2. Germline V gene lookup returns CDR1 SGHDT and CDR2 YYEEEE. The trim removed 4 bases at V and 4 bases at J, leaving 7 bases unmatched. This CDR3 spans 15 amino acids.

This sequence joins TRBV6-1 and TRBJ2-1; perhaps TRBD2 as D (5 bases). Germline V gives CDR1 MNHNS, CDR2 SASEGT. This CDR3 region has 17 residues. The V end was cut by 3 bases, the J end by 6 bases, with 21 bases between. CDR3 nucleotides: TGTGCCAGCAGTGATACATTAGGTGGTCGGGGTAGCAATGAGCAGTTCTTC. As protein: CASSDTLGGRGSNEQFF.